A single sample is the source of the 26 T cell receptor beta chains below, sequenced in a study of T cell repertoires in cytomegalovirus infection. TCRdb re-derived calls from the reads in MiXCR, one entry per CDR3 protein. The repertoire has roughly 150,000 distinct CDR3 sequences, about 20% of them found once; the top ten carry 25%. Their antigen targets remain unknown. The input for sequencing was CD8+ T cells from cultured PBMCs, taken from culture after CMV antigen stimulation. These receptors were obtained from a human donor in good health (CMV status not recorded). Some clones in this sample may be carry-over from other donors' samples.

A remark on this clonotype: The junction shows a germline mismatch at one end, possibly a read error. The CDR3 DNA follows: TGTGCCAGCAGTTTAGTCCTAGCGGGGGATCAAGAGACCCAGTACTTC. Translation gives CASSLVLAGDQETQYF. J is TRBJ2-5 and V is TRBV13; 10 bases align to TRBD2. From germline, CDR1 is PRHDT and CDR2 FYEKMQ (reference sequence). The CDR3 has 16 amino acids.

This clonotype came up many times. The chain carries TRBV7-9 and TRBJ1-2; 7 bases are a match to TRBD1. The germline V gene has CDR1 SEHNR and CDR2 FQNEAQ (reference sequence). The CDR3 covers 15 residues. V was pared by 4 bases and J by 7 bases, with 12 bases of the junction left unmatched. The CDR3: CASSSPDRAHAGYTF. CDR3 nucleotide sequence: TGTGCCAGCAGCTCACCAGACAGGGCACATGCTGGCTACACCTTC.

This clonotype was seen a single time. This chain links TRBV6-6 with TRBJ2-5; D uncertain. Trimming shortened V by 0 bases and J by 0 bases, and 11 bases separated the two germline ends. Germline V gene sequence: CDR1 MNHNY, CDR2 SVGAGI (reference sequence). The CDR3 is made up of 16 amino acids. The CDR3 loop reads CASSYSIFSDQETQYF. The DNA of the CDR3 is TGTGCCAGCAGTTACTCGATTTTTTCAGACCAAGAGACCCAGTACTTC.

The chain has TRBV7-2 and TRBJ1-2, with unresolved D. The CDR3 has 12 amino acids. Germline CDR1 and CDR2: SGHTA and FQGNSA. V shed 5 bases and J shed 7 bases, with 11 bases lying between them. DNA for the CDR3: TGTGCCAGCAGCCCCCGGACGGGTGGCTACACCTTC. It specifies CASSPRTGGYTF.

This chain links TRBV27 with TRBJ2-5, with D tentatively TRBD2 (7 bases). The CDR3 spans 16 residues. Trimming removed 5 bases at V and 0 bases at J, with 16 bases between. CDR1 MNHEY and CDR2 SMNVEV come from the germline V gene (reference sequence). DNA of the CDR3: TGTGCCAGCAGTCCCCCAGGGGCGGGGGACCAAGAGACCCAGTACTTC. Amino acid sequence: CASSPPGAGDQETQYF.

This clonotype has just a few counts. V is TRBV28 and J is TRBJ1-6; unclear D gene. Germline CDR1 and CDR2: MDHEN and SYDVKM. CDR3 size: 14 residues. The ends were cut back, 4 bases at V and 5 bases at J, with 9 bases in the middle. The CDR3 sequence is CASSSLTHNSPLHF. The CDR3 region has the DNA TGTGCCAGCAGTTCACTGACCCATAATTCACCCCTCCACTTT.

This clonotype was observed many times. The chain couples TRBV7-2 to TRBJ1-2; D is unresolved. The V end was cut by 1 base, the J end by 4 bases, with 13 bases between. CDR3 length: 15 residues. Germline V gene data show CDR1 as SGHTA and CDR2 as FQGNSA. The CDR3 DNA reads TGTGCCAGCAGCTTAGATCCAAGCTACTCCTATGGCTACACCTTC. It specifies CASSLDPSYSYGYTF.

The V gene is TRBV7-8, the J gene TRBJ2-1; D may be TRBD1 (6 bases). V lost 6 bases, J lost 1 base, and 13 bases lay in between. The CDR3 extends over 15 amino acids. Germline values: CDR1 SGHVS, CDR2 FQNEAQ. CDR3 DNA: TGTGCCAGCAGATTTAGCAGGGGATCCTACAATGAGCAGTTCTTC. The encoded protein is CASRFSRGSYNEQFF.

The J gene is TRBJ1-1, the V gene TRBV5-5; 12 bases agree with TRBD1. CDR1 is SGHKS and CDR2 is YYEKEE in the germline V gene (reference sequence). Germline trimming cut 0 bases from V and 4 bases from J; bases unmatched to any gene: 10. This CDR3 is built from 18 residues. The CDR3 sequence: CASSLGGDRGRAGTEAFF. CDR3 sequence (DNA): TGTGCCAGCAGCTTGGGAGGGGACAGGGGGCGGGCGGGCACTGAAGCTTTCTTT.

The V gene is TRBV4-3, the J gene TRBJ2-6; no clear D gene. The germline V and J ends were trimmed by 1 base and 0 bases, with 10 bases remaining between them. Germline values: CDR1 LGHNA, CDR2 YSLEER. The CDR3 sequence is 17 residues long. The DNA of the CDR3 is TGCGCCAGCAGCCAAGTAGAGGCAGCCTCTGGGGCCAACGTCCTGACTTTC. Translated: CASSQVEAASGANVLTF.

This clonotype was counted only a few times. The chain uses TRBV20-1 and TRBJ2-7; the D is unclear. V lost 0 bases, J lost 2 bases, and 11 bases lay in between. The CDR3 is 14 residues long. The V gene's germline CDR1 is DFQATT and CDR2 SNEGSKA (reference sequence). The CDR3 here is CSARDLTNTYEQYF. In nucleotides, the CDR3 is TGCAGTGCTAGAGATCTGACGAATACCTACGAGCAGTACTTC.

The chain joins TRBV10-3 to TRBJ1-2, with 9 bases that match TRBD1. J was trimmed by 6 bases and V by 6 bases; bases with no gene match: 8. Germline CDR1 is ENHRY and CDR2 is SYGVKD. CDR3 length equals 14 residues. The CDR3 bases are TGTGCCATCAGCACCCCGGGACAGGGAGATGGCTACACCTTC. Protein: CAISTPGQGDGYTF.

The V and J genes are TRBV6-6 and TRBJ1-1; D remains unclear. The V and J ends lost 6 bases and 7 bases respectively, with 21 bases between them. This CDR3 has 15 amino acids. CDR1 MNHNY and CDR2 SVGAGI come from the germline V gene (reference sequence). CDR3 nucleotide sequence: TGTGCCAGCAGGGACCTTCCTCGTGATAGTCATGAAGCTTTCTTT. This sequence encodes CASRDLPRDSHEAFF.

The chain combines TRBV7-9 with TRBJ1-2; D unclear. Trimming left V 2 bases short and J 8 bases short, with 9 bases between. The CDR3 is made up of 12 amino acids. The V gene's germline CDR1 is SEHNR and CDR2 FQNEAQ (reference sequence). This chain's CDR3 is CASSLWSGGYTF. CDR3 nucleotide sequence: TGTGCCAGCAGCTTATGGTCAGGAGGCTACACCTTC. The whole variable domain, filled in from reference TRBV7-9 and TRBJ1-2, reads DTGVSQNPRHKITKRGQNVTFRCDPISEHNRLYWYRQTLGQGPEFLTYFQNEAQLEKSRLLSDRFSAERPKGSFSTLEIQRTEQGDSAMYLCASSLWSGGYTFGSGTRLTVV.

The chain couples TRBV28 to TRBJ2-1, with 7 bases fitting TRBD2. V was clipped by 3 bases and J by 0 bases; unmatched bases: 2. From germline, CDR1 is MDHEN and CDR2 SYDVKM. This CDR3 region has 15 residues. In nucleotides, the CDR3 is TGTGCCAGCAGTTTTGCGGGAGTCTCCTACAATGAGCAGTTCTTC. Its translation is CASSFAGVSYNEQFF. The full variable domain, its missing parts supplied by reference TRBV28 and TRBJ2-1, is DVKVTQSSRYLVKRTGEKVFLECVQDMDHENMFWYRQDPGLGLRLIYFSYDVKMKEKGDIPEGYSVSREKKERFSLILESASTNQTSMYLCASSFAGVSYNEQFFGPGTRLTVL.

J is TRBJ2-2 and V is TRBV7-6, with D uncertain. Germline CDR1 and CDR2: SGHVS and FNYEAQ. The CDR3 has 17 residues. V was trimmed by 4 bases and J by 1 base, leaving 16 bases between them. CDR3 in amino acids: CASSWLRVTKNTGELFF. The CDR3 region has the DNA TGTGCCAGCAGCTGGTTACGGGTAACGAAGAACACCGGGGAGCTGTTTTTT.

This clonotype was seen a handful of times. This sequence joins TRBV4-3 and TRBJ1-2; D gene unclear. V was trimmed by 4 bases and J by 2 bases, leaving 8 bases between them. Germline loops: CDR1 LGHNA, CDR2 YSLEER. The CDR3 totals 13 residues. CDR3 nucleotides: TGCGCCAGCAGCCCAGTGGGGAACTATGGCTACACCTTC. Translated, it gives CASSPVGNYGYTF.

This clonotype was counted only a few times. This chain connects TRBV7-8 to TRBJ2-5, with 7 bases identical to TRBD2. The CDR3 contains 15 residues. The germline gives CDR1 SGHVS, CDR2 FQNEAQ. V trimming: 0 bases; J trimming: 2 bases; junction bases outside the gene matches: 3. The CDR3 nucleotides are TGTGCCAGCAGCTTAGCCCTAGCGGCTCAAGAGACCCAGTACTTC. Translation gives CASSLALAAQETQYF.

The chain has TRBV7-8 and TRBJ1-3; D unresolved. The CDR3 covers 16 residues. V was shortened by 4 bases and J by 0 bases, with 13 bases between the two germline ends. Germline lookup yields CDR1 SGHVS and CDR2 FQNEAQ. The CDR3 bases are TGTGCCAGCAGCTCCTTAGGACCAAACTCTGGAAACACCATATATTTT. It translates to CASSSLGPNSGNTIYF.

This clonotype was observed a few times. The chain is built from TRBV7-9 and TRBJ2-7, with TRBD1 identical over 12 bases. The CDR3 is made up of 15 amino acids. Germline CDR1 and CDR2: SEHNR and FQNEAQ (reference sequence). After removal of 5 bases from V and 5 bases from J, the junction contained 7 bases not matched to a gene. The DNA of the CDR3 is TGTGCCAGCAGCGTACCGGGACAGGGGGCAAACGAGCAGTACTTC. The encoded protein is CASSVPGQGANEQYF.

The chain employs TRBV11-2 and TRBJ2-7, with 11 positions matching TRBD1. Looked up from germline, CDR1 is SGHAT and CDR2 is FQNNGV. The CDR3 contains 19 residues. Trimming took 2 bases from V and 4 from J; bases not matched to a gene: 16. The CDR3 reads CASSLPFSPAGTGGYEQYF. In DNA, the CDR3 is TGTGCCAGCAGCTTACCCTTCTCCCCGGCCGGGACAGGGGGGTACGAGCAGTACTTC.

This clonotype has a handful of counts. The V gene is TRBV12-3 or TRBV12-4, the J gene TRBJ1-1; 10 positions agree with TRBD1. The CDR3 length is 14 residues. The ends lost 7 bases at V and 8 bases at J; junction bases unmatched: 10. This CDR3 reads CASNTGQGVWEAFF. CDR3 in DNA: TGTGCCAGCAACACAGGACAGGGGGTTTGGGAAGCTTTCTTT.

This clonotype has only a few counts. The chain couples TRBV27 to TRBJ1-5, with no clear D. The CDR3 spans 16 residues. V shed 2 bases and J shed 0 bases, with 11 bases lying between them. From germline, CDR1 is MNHEY and CDR2 SMNVEV (reference sequence). CDR3 DNA sequence: TGTGCCAGCAGTTTAAGGTGGGGTGATAGCAATCAGCCCCAGCATTTT. It yields the protein CASSLRWGDSNQPQHF.

This clonotype is termed medium-sized. At one boundary the junction diverges from the germline segment, which might be a read error. The chain joins TRBV7-2 to TRBJ2-4, with TRBD2 matching over 7 bases. The germline CDR1 and CDR2 sequences are SGHTA and FQGNSA. CDR3 size: 14 residues. The CDR3 sequence: CASSFLQRWGREGF. The CDR3 nucleotides are TGTGCCAGCAGCTTTTTGCAAAGATGGGGAAGGGAGGGCTTC.

J is TRBJ1-4 and V is TRBV20-1; the D gene is possibly TRBD1 (5 bases). CDR1 DFQATT and CDR2 SNEGSKA come from the germline V gene (reference sequence). Trimming took off 6 bases at V and 2 bases at J, with 19 bases between the two ends. The CDR3 spans 16 residues. The DNA of the CDR3 is TGCAGTGCCAAGAGGAGGGGCCGGTTGACTAATGAAAAACTGTTTTTT. Translated, it gives CSAKRRGRLTNEKLFF.

This clonotype was picked up many times. The CDR3 loop reads CASSPGGNTIYF. CDR3 DNA: TGTGCCAGCAGTCCCGGTGGAAACACCATATATTTT. The J gene is TRBJ1-3, the V gene TRBV12-3 or TRBV12-4, with D unclear. This CDR3 spans 12 amino acids. V was shortened by 5 bases and J by 3 bases, with 5 bases between the two germline ends.